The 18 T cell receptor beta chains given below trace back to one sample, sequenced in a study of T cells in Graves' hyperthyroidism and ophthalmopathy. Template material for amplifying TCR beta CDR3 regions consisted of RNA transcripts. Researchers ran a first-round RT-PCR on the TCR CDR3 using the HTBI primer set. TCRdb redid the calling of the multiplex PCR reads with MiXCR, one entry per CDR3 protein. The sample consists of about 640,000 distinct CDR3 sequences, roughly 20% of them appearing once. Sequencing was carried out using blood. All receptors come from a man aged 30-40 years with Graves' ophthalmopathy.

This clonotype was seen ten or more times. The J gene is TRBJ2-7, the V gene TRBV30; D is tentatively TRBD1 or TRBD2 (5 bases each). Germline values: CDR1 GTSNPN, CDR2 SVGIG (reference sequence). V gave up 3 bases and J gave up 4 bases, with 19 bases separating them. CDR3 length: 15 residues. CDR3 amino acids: CAWRTGTFEGYEQYF. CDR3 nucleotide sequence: TGTGCCTGGAGAACCGGGACCTTCGAAGGTTACGAGCAGTACTTC.

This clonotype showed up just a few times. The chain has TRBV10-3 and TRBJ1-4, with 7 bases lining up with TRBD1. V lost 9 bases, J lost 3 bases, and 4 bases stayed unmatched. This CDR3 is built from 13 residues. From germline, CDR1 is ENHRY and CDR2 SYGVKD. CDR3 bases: TGTGCCATAGCGGGACAGCCTAATGAAAAACTGTTTTTT. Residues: CAIAGQPNEKLFF.

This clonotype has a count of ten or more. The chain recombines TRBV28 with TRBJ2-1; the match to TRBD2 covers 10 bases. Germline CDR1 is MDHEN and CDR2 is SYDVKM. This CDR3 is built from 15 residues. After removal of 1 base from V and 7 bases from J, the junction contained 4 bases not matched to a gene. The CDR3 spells CASSLLASGSNEQFF. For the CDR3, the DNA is TGTGCCAGCAGTTTATTGGCTAGCGGGAGTAATGAGCAGTTCTTC.

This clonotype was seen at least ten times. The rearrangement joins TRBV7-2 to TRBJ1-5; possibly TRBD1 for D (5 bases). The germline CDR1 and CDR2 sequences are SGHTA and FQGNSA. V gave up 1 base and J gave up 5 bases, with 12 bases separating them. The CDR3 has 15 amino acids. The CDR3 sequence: CASSLGTIDDQPQHF. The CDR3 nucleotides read TGTGCCAGCAGCTTAGGGACAATAGACGATCAGCCCCAGCATTTT.

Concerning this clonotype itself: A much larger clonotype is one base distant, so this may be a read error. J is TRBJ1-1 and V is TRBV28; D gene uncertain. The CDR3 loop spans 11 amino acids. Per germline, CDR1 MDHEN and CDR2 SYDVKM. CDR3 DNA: TGTGCCGGCAGTTTAGAGGGTGAAGCTTTCTTT. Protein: CAGSLEGEAFF.

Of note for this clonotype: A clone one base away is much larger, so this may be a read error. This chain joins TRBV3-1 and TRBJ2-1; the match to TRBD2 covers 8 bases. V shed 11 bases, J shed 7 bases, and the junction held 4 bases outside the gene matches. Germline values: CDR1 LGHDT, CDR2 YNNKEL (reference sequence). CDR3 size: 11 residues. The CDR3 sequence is CACRGRNEQFF. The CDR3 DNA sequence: TGTGCCTGCCGCGGGAGGAATGAGCAGTTCTTC.

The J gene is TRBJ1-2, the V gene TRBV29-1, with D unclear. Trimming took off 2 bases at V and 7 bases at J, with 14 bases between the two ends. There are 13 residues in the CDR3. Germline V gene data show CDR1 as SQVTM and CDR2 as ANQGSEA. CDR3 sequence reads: CSVEQRVEGGYTF. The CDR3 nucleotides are TGCAGCGTTGAACAGAGGGTCGAAGGTGGCTACACCTTC.

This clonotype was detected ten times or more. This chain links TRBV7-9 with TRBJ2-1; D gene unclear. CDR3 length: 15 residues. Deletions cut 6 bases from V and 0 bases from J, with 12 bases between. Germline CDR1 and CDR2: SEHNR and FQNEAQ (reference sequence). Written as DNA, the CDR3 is TGTGCCAGCAGTTCGCCAGGCGGCTCCTACAATGAGCAGTTCTTC. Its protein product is CASSSPGGSYNEQFF.

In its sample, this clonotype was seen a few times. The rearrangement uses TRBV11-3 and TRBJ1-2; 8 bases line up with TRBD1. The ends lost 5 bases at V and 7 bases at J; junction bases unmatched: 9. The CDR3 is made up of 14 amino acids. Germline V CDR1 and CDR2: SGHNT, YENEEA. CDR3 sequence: CASSTSDRATGYTF. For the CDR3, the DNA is TGTGCCAGCAGCACCTCGGACAGGGCGACTGGCTACACCTTC.

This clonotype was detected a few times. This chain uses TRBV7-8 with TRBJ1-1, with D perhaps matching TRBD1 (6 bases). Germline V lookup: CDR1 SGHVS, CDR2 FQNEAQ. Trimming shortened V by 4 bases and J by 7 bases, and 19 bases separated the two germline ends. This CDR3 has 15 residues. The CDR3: CASSSLGQRSGEAFF. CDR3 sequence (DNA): TGTGCCAGCAGCTCTTTGGGACAACGCTCCGGTGAAGCTTTCTTT.

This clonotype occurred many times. The CDR3 region is CASRERVSSSYEQYF. DNA of the CDR3: TGTGCCAGCAGGGAGAGGGTCTCGAGCTCCTACGAGCAGTACTTC. V gene TRBV2 combines with J gene TRBJ2-7, with D perhaps TRBD2 (5 bases). The CDR3 totals 15 residues. Looked up from germline, CDR1 is SNHLY and CDR2 is FYNNEI. The germline V and J ends were trimmed by 6 bases and 0 bases, with 15 bases remaining between them.

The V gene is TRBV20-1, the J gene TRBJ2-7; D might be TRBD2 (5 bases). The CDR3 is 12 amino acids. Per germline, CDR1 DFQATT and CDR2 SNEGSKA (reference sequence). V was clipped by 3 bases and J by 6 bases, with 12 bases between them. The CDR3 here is CSASGVRIEQYF. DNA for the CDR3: TGCAGTGCTAGCGGGGTGAGGATCGAGCAGTACTTC.

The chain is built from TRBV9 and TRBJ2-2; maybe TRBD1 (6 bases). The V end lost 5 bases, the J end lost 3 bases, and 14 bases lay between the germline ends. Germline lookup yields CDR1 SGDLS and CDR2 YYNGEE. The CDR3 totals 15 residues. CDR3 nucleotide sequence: TGTGCCAGCAGTGGGGGCCTCCGGGACACCGGGGAGCTGTTTTTT. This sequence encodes CASSGGLRDTGELFF.

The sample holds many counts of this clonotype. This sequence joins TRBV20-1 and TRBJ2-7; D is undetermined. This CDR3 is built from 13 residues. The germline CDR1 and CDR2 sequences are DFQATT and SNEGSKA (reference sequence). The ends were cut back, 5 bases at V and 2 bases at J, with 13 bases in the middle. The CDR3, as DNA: TGCAGTGCTTTCAGGTCTAGGACCTACGAGCAGTACTTC. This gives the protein CSAFRSRTYEQYF.

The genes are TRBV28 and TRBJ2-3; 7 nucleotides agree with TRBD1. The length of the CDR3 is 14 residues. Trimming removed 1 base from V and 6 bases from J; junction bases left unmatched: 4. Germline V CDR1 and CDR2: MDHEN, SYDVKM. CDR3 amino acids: CASSLSQGFDTQYF. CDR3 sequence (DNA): TGTGCCAGCAGTTTATCACAGGGGTTTGATACGCAGTATTTT.

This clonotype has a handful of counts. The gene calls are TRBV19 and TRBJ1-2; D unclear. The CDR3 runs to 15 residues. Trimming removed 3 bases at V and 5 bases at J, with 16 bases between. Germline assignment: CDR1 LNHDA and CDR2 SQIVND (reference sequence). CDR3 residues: CASSILMGKLYGYTF. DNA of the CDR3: TGTGCCAGTAGTATCTTGATGGGGAAGTTATATGGCTACACCTTC.

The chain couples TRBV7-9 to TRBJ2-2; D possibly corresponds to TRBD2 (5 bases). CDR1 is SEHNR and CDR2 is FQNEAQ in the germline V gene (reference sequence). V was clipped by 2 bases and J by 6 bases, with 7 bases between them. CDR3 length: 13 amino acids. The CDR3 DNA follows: TGTGCCAGCAGCTTAAGGGAGCCCGGGGAGCTGTTTTTT. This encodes CASSLREPGELFF.

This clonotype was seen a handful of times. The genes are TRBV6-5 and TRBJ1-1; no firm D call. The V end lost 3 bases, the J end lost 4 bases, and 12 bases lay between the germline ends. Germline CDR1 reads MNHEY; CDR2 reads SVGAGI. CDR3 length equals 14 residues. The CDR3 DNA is TGTGCCAGCAGTTATAAGGCGGCGGGCACTGAAGCTTTCTTT. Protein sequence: CASSYKAAGTEAFF.